A single sample gave rise to the 32 T cell receptor beta chains below, sequenced in a study of blood T cells in healthy people across ages. Primed by a sample-barcoded 5' primer and a J-beta primer mix, a second PCR proceeded for about 6 to 12 cycles. Each CDR3 protein is one row after TCRdb ran MiXCR on the 5' RACE reads. The sample records roughly 680,000 distinct CDR3 sequences, roughly 49% being singletons. Material: blood. These receptors were collected from a woman aged 60-75 years in good health.

This clonotype was recorded many times. This sequence joins TRBV29-1 and TRBJ2-7, with D tentatively TRBD1 (6 bases). Germline-derived CDR1 and CDR2 are SQVTM and ANQGSEA. The CDR3 is made up of 12 amino acids. The V end lost 7 bases, the J end lost 2 bases, and 12 bases lay between the germline ends. The CDR3 DNA reads TGCAGCGCCCGGACAGAACCCTACGAGCAGTACTTC. It translates to CSARTEPYEQYF.

This clonotype was observed a few times. This chain uses TRBV15 with TRBJ1-4; D might be TRBD1 (5 bases). Germline CDR1 and CDR2: LNHNV and YYDKDF (reference sequence). Trimming stripped 3 bases from V and 0 bases from J, with 14 bases between. The CDR3 loop spans 17 amino acids. CDR3 DNA sequence: TGTGCCACCAGCAGGCCACTCCGGGGGGCAACTAATGAAAAACTGTTTTTT. Its translation: CATSRPLRGATNEKLFF.

This clonotype was seen more than once but under ten times. V usage is TRBV28 and J usage is TRBJ2-5, with TRBD2 identical over 14 bases. Trimming cost V 4 bases and J 2 bases; bases outside gene matches: 3. The length of the CDR3 is 16 residues. Looked up from germline, CDR1 is MDHEN and CDR2 is SYDVKM. This chain's CDR3 is CASSYGLAGGQETQYF. The CDR3 DNA sequence: TGTGCCAGCAGTTATGGACTAGCGGGAGGTCAAGAGACCCAGTACTTC.

The chain couples TRBV28 to TRBJ2-5; D is perhaps TRBD2 (5 bases). With 4 bases removed from V and 3 bases from J, the gap between germline ends came to 15 bases. Germline V lookup: CDR1 MDHEN, CDR2 SYDVKM. The CDR3 extends over 15 amino acids. CDR3 loop: CASSSPPDGEETQYF. The CDR3 bases are TGTGCCAGCAGTTCTCCCCCCGACGGGGAAGAGACCCAGTACTTC.

The chain joins TRBV6-2 or TRBV6-3 to TRBJ1-5; D not resolved. This CDR3 region has 14 residues. Germline V gives CDR1 MNHEY, CDR2 SVGEGT. The V gene lost 10 bases and the J gene lost 0 bases, with 13 bases spanning the gap. CDR3 residues: CATTADYSNQPQHF. For the CDR3, the DNA is TGTGCCACTACCGCAGATTATAGCAATCAGCCCCAGCATTTT.

This clonotype was observed at least ten times. V is TRBV15 and J is TRBJ2-3; D unresolved. The CDR3 has 13 residues. Germline V gene lookup returns CDR1 LNHNV and CDR2 YYDKDF (reference sequence). Trimming stripped 0 bases from V and 6 bases from J, with 7 bases between. The CDR3 nucleotides are TGTGCCACCAGCAGAGATTACAGCGATACGCAGTATTTT. Its protein is CATSRDYSDTQYF.

The chain joins TRBV2 to TRBJ2-7, with D possibly TRBD2 on 5 matching bases. Trimming removed 3 bases from V and 4 bases from J, with 10 bases in between. The CDR3 sequence is 13 residues long. Germline assignment: CDR1 SNHLY and CDR2 FYNNEI. The CDR3 region has the DNA TGTGCCAGCAGTGACCAGACTATTTACGAGCAGTACTTC. Protein product: CASSDQTIYEQYF.

On this clonotype itself: This may arise from a read error, as a much more abundant clone is one base away. The chain joins TRBV29-1 to TRBJ2-7, with D uncertain. V lost 7 bases to trimming and J lost 3 bases, with 10 bases between them. This CDR3 spans 11 amino acids. Germline-derived CDR1 and CDR2 are SQVTM and ANQGSEA. CDR3 in DNA: TGCAGCGCTCTATGGAACTACGAGCAGTACTTC. This sequence encodes CSALWNYEQYF.

The chain has TRBV29-1 and TRBJ2-1; D ambiguous. The germline V gene has CDR1 SQVTM and CDR2 ANQGSEA. This CDR3 region has 16 residues. The CDR3 coding sequence is TGCAACGTCGAAGATACTCCTAGAAGTCCAGACAATGAGCAGTTCTTC. Translated: CNVEDTPRSPDNEQFF.

This clonotype was seen a few times. This chain connects TRBV29-1 to TRBJ2-4, with a weak D call TRBD2 (6 bases). Trimming stripped 3 bases from V and 0 bases from J, with 9 bases between. The CDR3 covers 14 residues. Germline values: CDR1 SQVTM, CDR2 ANQGSEA. In DNA form, the CDR3 reads TGCAGCGTTGACGCGGGGCCAGCCAAAAACATTCAGTACTTC. It codes for CSVDAGPAKNIQYF. Drawing the rest from reference TRBV29-1 and TRBJ2-4, the complete variable domain is SAVISQKPSRDICQRGTSLTIQCQVDSQVTMMFWYRQQPGQSLTLIATANQGSEATYESGFVIDKFPISRPNLTFSTLTVSNMSPEDSSIYLCSVDAGPAKNIQYFGAGTRLSVL.

The chain is built from TRBV4-3 and TRBJ2-4, with 10 bases that match TRBD2. Germline CDR1 is LGHNA and CDR2 is YSLEER. The CDR3 is 15 amino acids. J gave up 13 bases and V 6 bases, and 15 bases lay outside the gene matches. The DNA for the CDR3 is TGCGCCAGCAGGGTGCTAGCGGGAGTGGGCAATGAGCAGTACTTC. This encodes CASRVLAGVGNEQYF.

This chain connects TRBV7-2 to TRBJ2-7; maybe TRBD1 (5 bases). The CDR3 sequence is 15 residues long. The V gene lost 4 bases and the J gene lost 0 bases, with 13 bases spanning the gap. CDR1 and CDR2 from the germline V gene are SGHTA and FQGNSA. Here the CDR3 DNA reads TGTGCCAGCAGCTGGGGTACAGGTCCCTCCTACGAGCAGTACTTC. As protein: CASSWGTGPSYEQYF.

This clonotype was seen more than once but under ten times. The rearrangement uses TRBV12-3 or TRBV12-4 and TRBJ2-3; tentative D call: TRBD2 (6 bases). With 0 bases removed from V and 4 bases from J, the gap between germline ends came to 14 bases. The CDR3 is made up of 16 amino acids. For the CDR3, the DNA is TGTGCCAGCAGTTTAGCGCTCAGAGCGGGTGCAGATACGCAGTATTTT. It translates to CASSLALRAGADTQYF.

The chain's CDR3 is CASNTHNEQYF. CDR3 coding DNA: TGTGCCAGCAACACTCACAATGAGCAGTACTTC. The chain couples TRBV11-1 to TRBJ2-7, with D unresolved. V was shortened by 7 bases and J by 7 bases, with 11 bases between the two germline ends. The germline V gene encodes CDR1 SGHAT and CDR2 FQDESV (reference sequence). CDR3 size: 11 residues.

This clonotype was recorded a few times. The V and J genes are TRBV10-3 and TRBJ1-4; D is unclear. There are 14 residues in the CDR3. Germline V lookup: CDR1 ENHRY, CDR2 SYGVKD. With 6 bases removed from V and 0 bases from J, the gap between germline ends came to 8 bases. CDR3 nucleotide sequence: TGTGCCATCAGGGACGGAACAACTAATGAAAAACTGTTTTTT. Its translation: CAIRDGTTNEKLFF.

V is TRBV7-2 and J is TRBJ2-5; a possible D gene is TRBD2 (6 bases). The DNA end is more similar to TRBJ2-7, so the J call may be wrong. CDR1 SGHTA and CDR2 FQGNSA come from the germline V gene. CDR3 length: 15 residues. The CDR3: CASSQGGAHSYEQYF. The CDR3 DNA is TGTGCCAGCAGCCAGGGAGGAGCGCACTCCTACGAGCAGTACTTC.

The chain uses TRBV24-1 and TRBJ2-7; D may be TRBD2 (5 bases). Matching the DNA end better, TRBJ2-5 makes the J call doubtful. There are 15 residues in the CDR3. The germline V gene has CDR1 KGHDR and CDR2 SFDVKD. CDR3 loop: CATSGFAAAEETQYF. The CDR3 nucleotides are TGTGCCACCAGTGGATTTGCAGCGGCAGAAGAGACCCAGTACTTC.

V gene TRBV7-2 combines with J gene TRBJ2-2; D unresolved. The CDR3 extends over 15 amino acids. CDR1 SGHTA and CDR2 FQGNSA come from the germline V gene. Trimming took off 1 base at V and 3 bases at J, with 9 bases between the two ends. This CDR3 is CASSLGGRDTGELFF. The CDR3 DNA is TGTGCCAGCAGCTTAGGGGGTCGGGACACCGGGGAGCTGTTTTTT.

The V call is TRBV29-1, the J call TRBJ2-1; D not resolved. This CDR3 region has 16 residues. V lost 2 bases, J lost 5 bases, and 19 bases lay in between. Germline V CDR1 and CDR2: SQVTM, ANQGSEA. The CDR3 region has the DNA TGCAGCGTTGAAATCAGGTCAGCGTATCCCCACAATGAGCAGTTCTTC. Amino acid sequence: CSVEIRSAYPHNEQFF.

The genes are TRBV11-2 and TRBJ2-3; tentatively, D is TRBD1 (5 bases). Germline V gene lookup returns CDR1 SGHAT and CDR2 FQNNGV. Between the trimmed V and J ends, which lost 4 bases and 12 bases, there was a span of 14 bases. The CDR3 runs 12 residues. The CDR3 nucleotides read TGTGCCAGCAGCTCGAACCCGGACAATCAGTATTTT. Its protein product is CASSSNPDNQYF. The full variable domain, in which reference TRBV11-2 and TRBJ2-3 provide the parts outside the CDR3, is EAGVAQSPRYKIIEKRQSVAFWCNPISGHATLYWYQQILGQGPKLLIQFQNNGVVDDSQLPKDRFSAERLKGVDSTLKIQPAKLEDSAVYLCASSSNPDNQYFGPGTRLTVL.

This chain uses TRBV4-1 with TRBJ1-5, with TRBD1 matching over 7 bases. The CDR3 contains 15 residues. V lost 4 bases to trimming and J lost 4 bases; unmatched junction nucleotides: 7. Germline V CDR1 and CDR2: MGHRA, YSYEKL. CDR3 sequence: CASSLRTGQNQPQHF. In DNA form, the CDR3 reads TGCGCCAGCAGCCTAAGGACAGGACAGAATCAGCCCCAGCATTTT.

The chain uses TRBV7-2 and TRBJ2-1; D unresolved. CDR3 length: 15 amino acids. Germline V gives CDR1 SGHTA, CDR2 FQGNSA. Between the trimmed V and J ends, which lost 5 bases and 0 bases, there was a span of 11 bases. DNA of the CDR3: TGTGCCAGCAGCGTGTCCCAGAGCTCCTACAATGAGCAGTTCTTC. Translating gives CASSVSQSSYNEQFF.

J is TRBJ1-1 and V is TRBV7-2; 7 bases are a match to TRBD1. Trimming took 7 bases from V and 0 from J; bases not matched to a gene: 14. Germline V gene sequence: CDR1 SGHTA, CDR2 FQGNSA. The CDR3 covers 17 residues. The DNA for the CDR3 is TGTGCCAGCACGCGACAGGGAGGAAGCGGGATGAACACTGAAGCTTTCTTT. Residues: CASTRQGGSGMNTEAFF. The complete variable domain, with remaining parts taken from reference TRBV7-2 and TRBJ1-1, reads GAGVSQSPSNKVTEKGKDVELRCDPISGHTALYWYRQSLGQGLEFLIYFQGNSAPDKSGLPSDRFSAERTGGSVSTLTIQRTQQEDSAVYLCASTRQGGSGMNTEAFFGQGTRLTVV.

On this clonotype: Since a much larger clone is just one base distant, this may be a read error. The chain couples TRBV4-3 to TRBJ2-7; 8 bases are a match to TRBD1. The CDR3 has 18 amino acids. V dropped 6 bases and J dropped 4; count of bases not matched to a gene: 20. CDR1 and CDR2 from the germline V gene are LGHNA and YSLEER. The CDR3 is CASSPSSVGQDNGYEQYF. CDR3 sequence (DNA): TGCGCCAGCAGTCCCAGTTCAGTGGGACAGGATAACGGTTACGAGCAGTACTTC.

This clonotype was detected once. One end of the junction does not line up with germline, which may come from a read error. The genes are TRBV29-1 and TRBJ2-3; 8 nucleotides match TRBD2. This CDR3 has 13 residues. Germline CDR1 reads SQVTM; CDR2 reads ANQGSEA. In nucleotides, the CDR3 is TGCAGCGCCGAGCGGGGGTTCGCAGATATGCAGTATTTT. It is translated as CSAERGFADMQYF.

The rearrangement uses TRBV6-5 and TRBJ2-1; TRBD1 matches at 7 bases. The V gene's germline CDR1 is MNHEY and CDR2 SVGAGI. The junction had 8 bases not matched to a gene; V was cut back by 6 bases and J by 9 bases. The CDR3 consists of 13 residues. The CDR3 DNA is TGTGCCAGCAGGATAGACAGGGCGTCTGAGCAGTTCTTC. It is translated as CASRIDRASEQFF.

The chain has TRBV6-1 and TRBJ2-3; D is unresolved. With 1 base removed from V and 2 bases from J, the gap between germline ends came to 13 bases. CDR1 and CDR2 (germline): MNHNS, SASEGT. This CDR3 has 16 amino acids. The CDR3 reads CASSEVADINTDTQYF. The CDR3 DNA reads TGTGCCAGCAGTGAAGTGGCTGATATCAACACAGATACGCAGTATTTT.

The J gene is TRBJ1-1, the V gene TRBV18; TRBD1 is a possible D gene (6 bases). The CDR3 covers 13 residues. The germline gives CDR1 KGHSH, CDR2 LQKENI. The V end was cut by 2 bases, the J end by 7 bases, with 11 bases between. DNA for the CDR3: TGTGCCAGCTCACCATACAGGGACGTTGAAGCTTTCTTT. Translation gives CASSPYRDVEAFF. Full variable domain (remainder filled in from reference TRBV18 and TRBJ1-1): NAGVMQNPRHLVRRRGQEARLRCSPMKGHSHVYWYRQLPEEGLKFMVYLQKENIIDESGMPKERFSAEFPKEGPSILRIQQVVRGDSAAYFCASSPYRDVEAFFGQGTRLTVV.

V and J are TRBV7-9 and TRBJ1-1; D gene ambiguous. Germline values: CDR1 SEHNR, CDR2 FQNEAQ (reference sequence). V dropped 4 bases and J dropped 5 bases, with 8 bases sitting between them. The CDR3 sequence is 12 residues long. The CDR3 loop is CASSSGRTEAFF. The CDR3 coding sequence is TGTGCCAGCAGCTCCGGGCGGACTGAAGCTTTCTTT.

This clonotype turned up a few times. The rearrangement joins TRBV27 to TRBJ1-5; D unclear. V was pared by 6 bases and J by 5 bases, with 14 bases between. Germline loops: CDR1 MNHEY, CDR2 SMNVEV (reference sequence). CDR3 length: 14 amino acids. CDR3 loop: CASSLRVGDQPQHF. In DNA, the CDR3 is TGTGCCAGCAGCCTAAGGGTAGGAGATCAGCCCCAGCATTTT.

This clonotype has only a few counts. CDR3 in DNA: TGTGCCAGCAGCCTAAAAGCGGGAGGTAACTACAATGAGCAGTTCTTC. It yields the protein CASSLKAGGNYNEQFF. The chain employs TRBV9 and TRBJ2-1; 9 bases are a match to TRBD2. CDR1 and CDR2 (germline): SGDLS, YYNGEE. Unmatched junction bases numbered 8, after V lost 4 bases and J lost 3 bases. The CDR3 runs to 16 residues.

V gene TRBV7-9 combines with J gene TRBJ2-1, with TRBD2 matching 7 bases. The CDR3 has 17 amino acids. CDR1 and CDR2 (germline): SEHNR, FQNEAQ (reference sequence). V lost 5 bases to trimming and J lost 6 bases; unmatched junction nucleotides: 16. CDR3 protein: CASSRGEGRVLANEQFF. The CDR3 DNA is TGTGCCAGCAGCCGAGGGGAGGGTAGGGTATTGGCCAATGAGCAGTTCTTC.